The rows below give T cell receptor beta chains drawn from one sample of a study of blood T cells in healthy people across ages. MiXCR, run by TCRdb on the 5' RACE reads, gives a single entry per CDR3 protein. The sample includes 1,500,000 or so distinct CDR3 sequences, roughly 43% of them seen just once. Sequenced input: blood. These receptors came from a woman aged 18-35 years in good health. Each CDR3 is given with its conserved first and last residue. Each record gives: CDR3 length, J gene, V gene, clone size, D gene, CDR3 protein, CDR3 DNA. A D gene is named only where the DNA matches it firmly. Size values are once, few and many counts, or a class for expanded clones, and some rows have none.

12	TRBJ2-3	TRBV7-2	NA	NA	CASSWLYDTQYF	TGTGCCAGCAGCTGGCTATACGATACGCAGTATTTT
13	TRBJ2-7	TRBV7-9	few	NA	CASSGILSYEQYF	TGTGCCTCATCCGGTATTTTATCCTACGAGCAGTACTTC
11	TRBJ2-1	TRBV7-2	few	NA	CASRLTSEQFF	TGTGCCAGCAGATTAACATCAGAGCAGTTCTTC
15	TRBJ2-7	TRBV20-1	NA	NA	CSARGFGRGTYEQYF	TGCAGTGCTAGGGGGTTCGGACGAGGAACCTACGAGCAGTACTTC
14	TRBJ2-5	TRBV7-2	NA	NA	CASSSLTSFETQYF	TGTGCCAGCAGCTCGTTGACAAGTTTTGAGACCCAGTACTTC
12	TRBJ1-2	TRBV7-2	few	NA	CASSYREVGYTF	TGTGCCAGCAGCTACCGGGAGGTCGGCTACACCTTC
15	TRBJ2-7	TRBV7-9	few	NA	CASSFERAPVNEQYF	TGTGCCAGCAGCTTTGAGCGGGCCCCGGTGAACGAGCAGTACTTC
15	TRBJ2-7	TRBV18	NA	TRBD1	CASSPRDRHPYEQYF	TGTGCCAGCTCACCACGGGACAGGCATCCCTACGAGCAGTACTTC
17	TRBJ2-2	TRBV9	once	TRBD1	CASSVIRDRPNTGELFF	TGTGCCAGCAGCGTAATACGGGACAGGCCGAACACCGGGGAGCTGTTTTTT
15	TRBJ2-3	TRBV4-3	NA	TRBD1	CASSQEARGLDTQYF	TGCGCCAGCAGCCAAGAAGCTAGGGGGCTGGATACGCAGTATTTT
15	TRBJ2-1	TRBV12-3/TRBV12-4	NA	NA	CASMFRALVLNEQFF	TGTGCCAGCATGTTTAGGGCCTTGGTGCTCAATGAGCAGTTCTTC
15	TRBJ2-7	TRBV11-2	few	NA	CASSLVGKQPYEQYF	TGTGCCAGCAGCCTAGTCGGGAAACAGCCTTACGAGCAGTACTTC
12	TRBJ1-2	TRBV12-3/TRBV12-4	NA	NA	CASSLLSGGYTF	TGTGCCAGCAGTTTACTGTCGGGAGGCTACACCTTC
15	TRBJ2-7	TRBV7-3	NA	TRBD2	CASSLLAGPYNEQYF	TGTGCCAGCAGCTTACTAGCGGGTCCCTACAATGAGCAGTACTTC
16	TRBJ2-7	TRBV7-2	few	NA	CASSLAAGVRSYEQYF	TGTGCCAGCAGCTTAGCCGCAGGGGTCCGCTCCTACGAGCAGTACTTC
14	TRBJ2-3	TRBV28	few	NA	CASSTRGFADTQYF	TGTGCCAGCAGTACAAGGGGATTTGCAGATACGCAGTATTTT
12	TRBJ2-1	TRBV5-6	few	TRBD2	CASSSSGIKQFF	TGTGCCAGCAGCTCTAGCGGGATAAAGCAGTTCTTC
16	TRBJ2-3	TRBV7-2	NA	NA	CASSAVRDTSTDTQYF	TGTGCCAGCAGCGCCGTCCGGGACACCAGCACAGATACGCAGTATTTT
17	TRBJ2-3	TRBV9	NA	NA	CASSSGALSLGTDTQYF	TGTGCCAGCAGCTCGGGGGCCCTCTCCTTGGGCACAGATACGCAGTATTTT
21	TRBJ1-1	TRBV6-2/TRBV6-3	NA	TRBD1	CASSRKIRPRDSPTMNTEAFF	TGTGCCAGCAGCCGTAAGATACGCCCACGGGACAGCCCGACCATGAACACTGAAGCTTTCTTT
15	TRBJ2-1	TRBV4-3	NA	NA	CASSPEAQTYNEQFF	TGCGCCAGCAGCCCAGAAGCACAGACCTACAATGAGCAGTTCTTC
15	TRBJ2-1	TRBV27	NA	TRBD1	CASSPDRGTHNEQFF	TGTGCCAGCAGTCCGGACAGGGGTACCCACAATGAGCAGTTCTTC
18	TRBJ1-4	TRBV7-9	NA	NA	CASSSYFGLRGFDEKLFF	TGTGCCAGCAGCTCCTATTTCGGCTTACGGGGCTTCGACGAAAAACTGTTTTTT
15	TRBJ2-7	TRBV4-1	NA	TRBD2	CASSQIGGAAYEQYF	TGCGCCAGCAGCCAGATCGGGGGGGCCGCCTACGAGCAGTACTTC
14	TRBJ2-3	TRBV10-2	many	NA	CASSVWLAGDTQYF	TGCGCCAGCAGTGTATGGCTAGCCGGAGATACGCAGTATTTT
14	TRBJ2-7	TRBV6-2/TRBV6-3	NA	NA	CASITTGRTYEQYF	TGTGCCAGCATTACTACTGGAAGAACCTACGAGCAGTACTTC
14	TRBJ1-1	TRBV4-1	few	NA	CASSQAGWDTEAFF	TGCGCCAGCAGCCAAGCCGGTTGGGACACTGAAGCTTTCTTT
15	TRBJ1-2	TRBV20-1	NA	TRBD1	CSAREPGGDDYGYTF	TGCAGTGCTAGAGAGCCAGGGGGCGATGACTATGGCTACACCTTC
12	TRBJ1-2	TRBV30	few	NA	CAWSVAAYGYTF	TGTGCCTGGAGTGTAGCCGCCTATGGCTACACCTTC
18	TRBJ1-1	TRBV5-1	NA	TRBD1	CASSSGGTGDSMNTEAFF	TGCGCCAGCAGCTCCGGCGGGACAGGCGACTCCATGAACACTGAAGCTTTCTTT
14	TRBJ2-1	TRBV9	NA	TRBD2	CASGGTSGNNEQFF	TGTGCCAGCGGTGGGACTAGCGGAAACAATGAGCAGTTCTTC
13	TRBJ2-7	TRBV30	NA	NA	CARRETGRHEQYF	TGTGCCCGGAGGGAGACAGGGCGGCACGAGCAGTACTTC
20	TRBJ2-3	TRBV20-1	NA	TRBD2	CSARTTPTSGGPFSTDTQYF	TGCAGTGCTAGAACCACCCCGACTAGCGGGGGGCCTTTCAGCACAGATACGCAGTATTTT
16	TRBJ1-5	TRBV7-2	once	TRBD1	CASSLGQGGLNQPQHF	TGTGCCAGCAGCCTAGGACAGGGAGGCCTAAATCAGCCCCAGCATTTT
14	TRBJ1-6	TRBV6-1	NA	NA	CASRTSSYNSPLHF	TGTGCCAGCCGGACGAGCTCCTATAATTCACCCCTCCACTTT